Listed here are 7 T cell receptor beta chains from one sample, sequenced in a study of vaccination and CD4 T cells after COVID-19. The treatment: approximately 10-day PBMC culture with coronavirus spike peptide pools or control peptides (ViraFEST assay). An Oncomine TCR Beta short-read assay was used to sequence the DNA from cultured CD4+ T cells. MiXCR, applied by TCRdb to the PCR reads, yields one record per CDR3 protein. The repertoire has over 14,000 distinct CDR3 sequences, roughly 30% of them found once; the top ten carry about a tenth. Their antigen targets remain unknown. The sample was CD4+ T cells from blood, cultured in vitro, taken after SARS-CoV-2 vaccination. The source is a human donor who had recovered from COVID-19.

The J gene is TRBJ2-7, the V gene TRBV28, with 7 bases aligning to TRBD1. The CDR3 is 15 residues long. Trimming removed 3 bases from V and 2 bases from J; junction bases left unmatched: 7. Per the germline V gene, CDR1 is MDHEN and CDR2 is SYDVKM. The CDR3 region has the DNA TGTGCCAGCAGTTTGGGTTCCAGGGGGACCTACGAGCAGTACTTC. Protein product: CASSLGSRGTYEQYF.

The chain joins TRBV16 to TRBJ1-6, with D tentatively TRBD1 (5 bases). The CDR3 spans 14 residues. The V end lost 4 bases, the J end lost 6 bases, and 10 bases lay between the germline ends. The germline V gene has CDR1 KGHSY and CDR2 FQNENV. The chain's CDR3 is CASSRDRRNSPLHF. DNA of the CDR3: TGTGCCAGCAGCCGGGACCGTCGTAATTCACCCCTCCACTTT.

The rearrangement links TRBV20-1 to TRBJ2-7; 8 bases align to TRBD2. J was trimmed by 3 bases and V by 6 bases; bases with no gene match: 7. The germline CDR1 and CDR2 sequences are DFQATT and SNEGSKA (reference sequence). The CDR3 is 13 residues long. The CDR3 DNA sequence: TGCAGTGCCCCTAGCGGGTTCAGCTACGAGCAGTACTTC. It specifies CSAPSGFSYEQYF.

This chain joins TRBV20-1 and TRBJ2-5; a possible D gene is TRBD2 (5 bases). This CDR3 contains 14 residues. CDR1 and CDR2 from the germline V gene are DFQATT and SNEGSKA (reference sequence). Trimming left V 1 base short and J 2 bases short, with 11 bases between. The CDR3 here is CSARGGAAQETQYF. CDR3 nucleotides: TGCAGTGCTAGAGGGGGAGCCGCGCAAGAGACCCAGTACTTC.

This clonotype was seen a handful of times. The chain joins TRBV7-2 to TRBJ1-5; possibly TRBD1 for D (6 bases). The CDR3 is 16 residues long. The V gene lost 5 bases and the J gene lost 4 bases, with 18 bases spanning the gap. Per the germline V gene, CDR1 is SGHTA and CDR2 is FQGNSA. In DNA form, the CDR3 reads TGTGCCAGCAGCCAGCTGGGGGGGCGTCGAAATCAGCCCCAGCATTTT. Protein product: CASSQLGGRRNQPQHF. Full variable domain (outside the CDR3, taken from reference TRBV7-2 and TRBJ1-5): GAGVSQSPSNKVTEKGKDVELRCDPISGHTALYWYRQSLGQGLEFLIYFQGNSAPDKSGLPSDRFSAERTGGSVSTLTIQRTQQEDSAVYLCASSQLGGRRNQPQHFGDGTRLSIL.

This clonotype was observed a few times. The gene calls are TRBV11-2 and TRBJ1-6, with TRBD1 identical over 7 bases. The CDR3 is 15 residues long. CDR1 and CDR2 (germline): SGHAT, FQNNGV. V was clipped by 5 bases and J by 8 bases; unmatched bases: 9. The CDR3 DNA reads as TGTGCCAGCAGCCGGGGACAGACGAGGGATTCACCCCTCCACTTT. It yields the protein CASSRGQTRDSPLHF.

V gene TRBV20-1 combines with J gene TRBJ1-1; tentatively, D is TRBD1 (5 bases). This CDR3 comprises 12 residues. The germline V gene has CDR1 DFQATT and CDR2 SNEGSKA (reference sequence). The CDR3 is CSAGKMNTEAFF. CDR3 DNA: TGCAGCGCAGGGAAAATGAACACTGAAGCTTTCTTT.